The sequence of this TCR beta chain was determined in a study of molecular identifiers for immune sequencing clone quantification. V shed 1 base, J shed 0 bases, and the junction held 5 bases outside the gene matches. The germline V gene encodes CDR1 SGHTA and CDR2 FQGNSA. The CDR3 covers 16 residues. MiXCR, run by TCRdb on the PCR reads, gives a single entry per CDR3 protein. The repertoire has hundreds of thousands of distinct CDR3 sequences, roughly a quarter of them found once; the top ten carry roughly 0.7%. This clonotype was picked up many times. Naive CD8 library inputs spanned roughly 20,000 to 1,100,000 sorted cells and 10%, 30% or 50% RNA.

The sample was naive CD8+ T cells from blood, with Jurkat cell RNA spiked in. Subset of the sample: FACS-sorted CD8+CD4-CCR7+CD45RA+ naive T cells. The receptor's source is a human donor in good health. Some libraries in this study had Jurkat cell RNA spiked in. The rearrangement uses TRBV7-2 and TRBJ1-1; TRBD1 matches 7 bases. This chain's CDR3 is CASSLGQGGMNTEAFF. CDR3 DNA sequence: TGTGCCAGCAGCTTAGGACAGGGAGGGATGAACACTGAAGCTTTCTTT.